The source of this T cell receptor (beta chain) is a study of blood T cell repertoires in COVID-19. This clone was recorded a few times. Other DNA sequences from this sample encode an identical CDR3 as well. The CDR3 sequence is 14 residues long. Per the germline V gene, CDR1 is MNHNY and CDR2 is SVGAGI (reference sequence). V was pared by 0 bases and J by 3 bases, with 6 bases between. Here immunoSEQ multiplex PCR was the method, and the copy in TCRdb shows in-frame clones only, minus some. The repertoire holds about 100,000 clones, roughly 79% seen once, with 9% to 13% in the top ten. Sequencing input: peripheral blood. The sequence came from a woman aged 70-85 years with acute or convalescent COVID-19. The rearrangement joins TRBV6-6 to TRBJ1-5, with D uncertain. CDR3 sequence reads: CASSYSEDNQPQHF. CDR3 DNA: TGTGCCAGCAGTTACTCTGAGGACAATCAGCCCCAGCATTTT.